The TCR beta chain described here comes from a study of blood T cell repertoires in COVID-19. On the study more broadly: The samples span acute and convalescent COVID-19 from the United States, Italy and Spain.

Measured with immunoSEQ multiplex PCR; TCRdb has only the in-frame clones, and not every one. The sample lists roughly 330,000 clones, around 87% occurring once. Germline V gene lookup returns CDR1 LGHNA and CDR2 YNFKEQ. The CDR3 contains 16 residues. Trimming took off 0 bases at V and 0 bases at J, with 9 bases between the two ends. Recruits, aged roughly 18 to 90 years, lived in 24 US areas. Clinical history as reported by participants underpinned cohort assignment. This rearrangement joins TRBV4-2 to TRBJ1-3; no clear D gene. The sequence derives from a woman aged 25 to 39 who had recovered from COVID-19. Sequenced: PBMCs or T cells enriched from blood (not recorded which). CDR3 sequence (DNA): TGTGCCAGCAGCCAAGATATCACGGTCTCTGGAAACACCATATATTTT. This encodes CASSQDITVSGNTIYF.